This T cell receptor beta chain is from a study of blood T cell repertoires in COVID-19. On the study more broadly: The United States, Italy and Spain provided the acute and convalescent COVID-19 samples.

Libraries were prepared by immunoSEQ multiplex PCR; TCRdb keeps only in-frame clonotypes and omits some of them. The sample has about 250,000 clones; about nine tenths are singletons. The CDR3 runs to 16 residues. This receptor was taken from a woman aged 25 to 39 with COVID-19, enrolled during active disease. This rearrangement joins TRBV21-1 to TRBJ2-3; the table's TRBD2 call for D was not verified on the DNA. TRBV21-1 is marked as a pseudogene. Material for sequencing was peripheral blood. The CDR3 is CASSKSDLAVEDTQYF. The CDR3 region has the DNA TGTGCCAGCAGCAAAAGCGACTTAGCGGTCGAAGATACGCAGTATTTT.